The subject of this entry is one T cell receptor beta chain. Its antigen is undetermined. Amplification of the TCR beta CDR3 regions used RNA transcripts (as template). Scientists carried out first-round RT-PCR using HTBI primers and then a second-round multiplex PCR. One entry per CDR3 protein, called by TCRdb with MiXCR from the multiplex PCR reads. The sample yields over a million distinct CDR3 sequences, 35% to 40% seen once. Recruitment covered hyperthyroidism patients aged 18 to 65 whose new diagnosis was of under 2 months' duration. The CDR3 has 15 residues. Germline assignment: CDR1 SGHTA and CDR2 FQGTGA. The ends were cut back, 8 bases at V and 3 bases at J, with 19 bases in the middle. These data come from a study of Graves' ophthalmopathy and Graves' hyperthyroidism. As for the study in general: Stable hyperthyroidism meant no ophthalmopathy within 18 months of follow-up. Study-wide results and limits: Cross-validated, the 13-signature model showed 87.88%/81.08% sensitivity/specificity, and 80%/75% in the test set. Most expanded clonotypes in thyroid above 0.001 frequency also showed up in blood.

This chain links TRBV7-3 with TRBJ1-1; a weak D match, TRBD1 (5 bases). The sequencing sample was made of peripheral blood or thyroid tissue (not recorded which). This TCR was recovered from an adult man with Graves' hyperthyroidism. The CDR3: CASVARSSGDTEAFF. CDR3 sequence (DNA): TGTGCCAGCGTTGCGCGGTCATCGGGGGACACTGAAGCTTTCTTT.